Presented here are 21 T cell receptor beta chains from one specimen sequenced in a study of blood T cell repertoires in COVID-19. The table came from immunoSEQ multiplex PCR; TCRdb's copy has only in-frame clones and leaves some out. This table holds roughly 49,000 clones, roughly 84% found once. The sequencing sample was made of peripheral blood. The receptors were gathered from a man in his fifties or sixties with active COVID-19.

The V call is TRBV7-2, the J call TRBJ1-2, with a tentative D call TRBD1 (5 bases). The ends were cut back, 0 bases at V and 4 bases at J, with 6 bases in the middle. The CDR3 runs 13 residues. CDR1 is SGHTA, CDR2 FQGNSA, per germline. In DNA form, the CDR3 reads TGTGCCAGCAGCTTAGCGGGGGGCTATGGCTACACCTTC. Translation: CASSLAGGYGYTF.

The rearrangement uses TRBV19 and TRBJ1-5; D is unresolved. The CDR3 runs 14 residues. The germline V and J ends were trimmed by 1 base and 6 bases, with 10 bases remaining between them. Germline loops: CDR1 LNHDA, CDR2 SQIVND (reference sequence). The CDR3 is CASSIVERSQPQHF. Written as DNA, the CDR3 is TGTGCCAGTAGTATAGTAGAACGGAGTCAGCCCCAGCATTTT.

The chain carries TRBV7-2 and TRBJ2-1, with D possibly matching TRBD1 (6 bases). From germline, CDR1 is SGHTA and CDR2 FQGNSA. There are 15 residues in the CDR3. Trimming took off 4 bases at V and 5 bases at J, with 15 bases between the two ends. The CDR3 is CASSSTGSPHNEQFF. Here the CDR3 DNA reads TGTGCCAGCAGCTCCACAGGGAGCCCGCACAATGAGCAGTTCTTC.

The gene calls are TRBV20-1 and TRBJ2-5; D may be TRBD2 (5 bases). The germline V and J ends were trimmed by 3 bases and 2 bases, with 7 bases remaining between them. Germline V gene data show CDR1 as DFQATT and CDR2 as SNEGSKA (reference sequence). The CDR3 length is 12 residues. The CDR3 nucleotides are TGCAGTGCTAGTGGGAGTCAAGAGACCCAGTACTTC. Translation: CSASGSQETQYF.

V gene TRBV7-9 combines with J gene TRBJ2-1; D gene unclear. The ends were cut back, 5 bases at V and 0 bases at J, with 14 bases in the middle. Germline V gene data show CDR1 as SEHNR and CDR2 as FQNEAQ (reference sequence). The CDR3 consists of 16 residues. The CDR3 coding sequence is TGTGCCAGCAGCCCAGGCCACGCCAGCTCCTACAATGAGCAGTTCTTC. This gives the protein CASSPGHASSYNEQFF.

The CDR3 is CASKRASTDTQYF. The DNA for the CDR3 is TGTGCCAGCAAGAGGGCTAGCACAGATACGCAGTATTTT. This chain connects TRBV6-5 to TRBJ2-3, with a tentative D call TRBD2 (5 bases). With 7 bases removed from V and 0 bases from J, the gap between germline ends came to 8 bases. The CDR3 is made up of 13 amino acids. Germline V gene lookup returns CDR1 MNHEY and CDR2 SVGAGI.

The chain joins TRBV6-5 to TRBJ1-1; D is possibly TRBD1 (5 bases). V was shortened by 5 bases and J by 3 bases, with 7 bases between the two germline ends. The germline CDR1 and CDR2 sequences are MNHEY and SVGAGI. The CDR3 is 12 amino acids. CDR3 sequence (DNA): TGTGCCAGCAGTCGGGGGGACACTGAAGCTTTCTTT. Protein product: CASSRGDTEAFF.

The rearrangement joins TRBV6-2 or TRBV6-3 to TRBJ2-4; 10 bases map to TRBD2. This CDR3 comprises 13 residues. Germline V CDR1 and CDR2: MNHEY, SVGEGT. V shed 5 bases, J shed 6 bases, and the junction held 1 base outside the gene matches. The CDR3 loop is CASSTSGVNIQYF. Written as DNA, the CDR3 is TGTGCCAGCAGTACTAGCGGGGTAAACATTCAGTACTTC.

The rearrangement joins TRBV6-6 to TRBJ2-3; D possibly corresponds to TRBD1 (5 bases). CDR3 length equals 12 residues. V was pared by 4 bases and J by 6 bases, with 8 bases between. CDR1 MNHNY and CDR2 SVGAGI come from the germline V gene (reference sequence). CDR3 sequence: CASSSTEDTQYF. The CDR3 region has the DNA TGTGCCAGCAGTTCGACAGAGGATACGCAGTATTTT.

V and J are TRBV7-2 and TRBJ2-3; D perhaps matches TRBD2 (6 bases). The V end was cut by 5 bases, the J end by 9 bases, with 12 bases between. Germline CDR1 is SGHTA and CDR2 is FQGNSA. This CDR3 has 12 residues. CDR3 DNA: TGTGCCAGCAGCGGACTAATTGAGACGCAGTATTTT. It codes for CASSGLIETQYF.

The J gene is TRBJ1-2, the V gene TRBV6-5; 8 bases agree with TRBD1. The CDR3 consists of 14 residues. Germline V lookup: CDR1 MNHEY, CDR2 SVGAGI. V lost 9 bases and J lost 8; bases outside the gene matches: 14. The CDR3 is CASWTGIGVRGYTF. DNA of the CDR3: TGTGCCAGTTGGACAGGGATTGGGGTCAGGGGCTACACCTTC.

The chain carries TRBV27 and TRBJ2-1; 7 nucleotides agree with TRBD2. V lost 1 base and J lost 5; bases outside the gene matches: 5. Germline V gene lookup returns CDR1 MNHEY and CDR2 SMNVEV (reference sequence). The CDR3 has 15 amino acids. Here the CDR3 reads CASSLWGTINNEQFF. The DNA of the CDR3 is TGTGCCAGCAGTTTATGGGGGACTATTAACAATGAGCAGTTCTTC.

The chain links TRBV5-1 to TRBJ2-7; 7 positions match TRBD2. The CDR3 is 15 residues long. CDR1 is SGHRS and CDR2 is YFSETQ in the germline V gene. J gave up 3 bases and V 5 bases, and 11 bases lay outside the gene matches. CDR3 DNA: TGCGCCAGCAGACGGGACCGGGAGGAAAGCTACGAGCAGTACTTC. This gives the protein CASRRDREESYEQYF.

V and J are TRBV27 and TRBJ2-5; 12 bases are shared with TRBD2. The CDR3 spans 16 residues. Germline CDR1 reads MNHEY; CDR2 reads SMNVEV (reference sequence). J gave up 6 bases and V 4 bases, and 9 bases lay outside the gene matches. CDR3 amino acids: CASSSPSGGALKTQYF. Here the CDR3 DNA reads TGTGCCAGCAGTTCCCCTAGCGGGGGGGCCTTGAAGACCCAGTACTTC.

The CDR3 spells CAWSGIFRGTSGNEQYF. The CDR3 region has the DNA TGTGCCTGGAGTGGAATTTTCAGGGGGACTAGCGGGAACGAGCAGTACTTC. The V and J genes are TRBV30 and TRBJ2-7, with 13 bases matching TRBD2. The germline V gene encodes CDR1 GTSNPN and CDR2 SVGIG (reference sequence). The CDR3 is 17 residues long. V was clipped by 1 base and J by 5 bases; unmatched bases: 11.

This chain links TRBV4-2 with TRBJ1-2; D might be TRBD1 (5 bases). This CDR3 has 14 amino acids. Germline V gene data show CDR1 as LGHNA and CDR2 as YNFKEQ. Between the trimmed V and J ends, which lost 0 bases and 5 bases, there was a span of 10 bases. CDR3 amino acids: CASSQDPGPYGYTF. CDR3 sequence (DNA): TGTGCCAGCAGCCAAGATCCAGGGCCGTATGGCTACACCTTC.

This CDR3 reads CASSQSGSNTGELFF. CDR3 sequence (DNA): TGCGCCAGCAGCCAAAGCGGGAGCAACACCGGGGAGCTGTTTTTT. V is TRBV5-1 and J is TRBJ2-2; 8 nucleotides line up with TRBD2. J was trimmed by 2 bases and V by 4 bases; bases with no gene match: 4. CDR3 length equals 15 residues. Looked up from germline, CDR1 is SGHRS and CDR2 is YFSETQ.

The V gene is TRBV15, the J gene TRBJ2-2; TRBD1 matches 9 bases. The CDR3 has 16 amino acids. CDR1 LNHNV and CDR2 YYDKDF come from the germline V gene (reference sequence). Trimming took 4 bases from V and 4 from J; bases not matched to a gene: 7. CDR3 region: CATSTGTGRSTGELFF. Here the CDR3 DNA reads TGTGCCACCAGCACCGGGACAGGGCGTAGCACCGGGGAGCTGTTTTTT.

V and J are TRBV7-9 and TRBJ1-2; a possible D gene is TRBD1 (5 bases). There are 16 residues in the CDR3. Germline assignment: CDR1 SEHNR and CDR2 FQNEAQ (reference sequence). V shed 2 bases and J shed 0 bases, with 13 bases lying between them. The CDR3, as DNA: TGTGCCAGCAGCTTACATGGGACGGGAGCTAACTATGGCTACACCTTC. It yields the protein CASSLHGTGANYGYTF.

The genes are TRBV10-2 and TRBJ1-2; 10 bases agree with TRBD1. Germline V lookup: CDR1 WSHSY, CDR2 SAAADI. J was trimmed by 4 bases and V by 7 bases; bases with no gene match: 12. This CDR3 is built from 16 residues. The CDR3 loop is CASTGIDRGRFYGYTF. The CDR3, as DNA: TGCGCCAGCACTGGGATCGACAGGGGGCGCTTCTATGGCTACACCTTC.

This clone was picked up one time. The CDR3 reads CASSRVSGGKFYNEQFF. The CDR3 region has the DNA TGCGCCAGCAGCCGAGTCAGCGGGGGGAAATTCTACAATGAGCAGTTCTTC. J is TRBJ2-1 and V is TRBV4-3, with 9 bases identical to TRBD2. This CDR3 spans 17 amino acids. Losses at the gene ends were 4 bases for V and 3 bases for J; bases not matched to a gene: 10. Germline lookup yields CDR1 LGHNA and CDR2 YSLEER.